A single sample gave rise to the 22 T cell receptor beta chains below, sequenced in a study of shared clonotypes between healthy human individuals. TCRdb keeps only in-frame clones here, not all; method: immunoSEQ multiplex PCR. Of 980,000 or so clones listed, approximately 80% were seen once; the top ten hold over 1.3%. Material for sequencing was memory CD4+ T cells sorted from blood. Subset noted: CD45RA-negative fraction. The receptors stem from a man between 18 and 35 years old in good health.

The V call is TRBV11-2, the J call TRBJ2-1; D is undetermined. Trimming removed 5 bases from V and 8 bases from J, with 10 bases in between. Per germline, CDR1 SGHAT and CDR2 FQNNGV. CDR3 size: 12 residues. The CDR3 region has the DNA TGTGCCAGCAGCCCGGGCTGGGATGAGCAGTTCTTC. Amino acids: CASSPGWDEQFF. Full variable domain (outside the CDR3, taken from reference TRBV11-2 and TRBJ2-1): EAGVAQSPRYKIIEKRQSVAFWCNPISGHATLYWYQQILGQGPKLLIQFQNNGVVDDSQLPKDRFSAERLKGVDSTLKIQPAKLEDSAVYLCASSPGWDEQFFGPGTRLTVL.

The chain couples TRBV6-4 to TRBJ1-1, with D perhaps TRBD1 (5 bases). CDR3 length equals 15 residues. In germline, CDR1 is MRHNA, CDR2 SNTAGT. V was cut by 6 bases and J by 4 bases, with 18 bases left in between. The CDR3 nucleotides read TGTGCCAGCAGGGAAGAGATTGACAGTGCCACTGAAGCTTTCTTT. Its protein is CASREEIDSATEAFF.

V gene TRBV19 combines with J gene TRBJ1-3, with 8 bases that match TRBD1. The CDR3 sequence is 15 residues long. Trimming at V came to 4 bases and at J to 4 bases, leaving 6 bases not matched to a gene. Germline lookup yields CDR1 LNHDA and CDR2 SQIVND (reference sequence). The CDR3 DNA reads as TGTGCCAGTAGTAATCAGGGGGCAAGCGGAAACACCATATATTTT. Translation: CASSNQGASGNTIYF.

The chain uses TRBV2 and TRBJ2-5; no definite D call. Between the trimmed V and J ends, which lost 4 bases and 0 bases, there was a span of 9 bases. The CDR3 covers 14 residues. The germline CDR1 and CDR2 sequences are SNHLY and FYNNEI. Here the CDR3 DNA reads TGTGCCAGCAGTGTCGATGGTAACCAAGAGACCCAGTACTTC. It encodes CASSVDGNQETQYF.

This chain links TRBV28 with TRBJ2-3; 9 positions match TRBD2. The CDR3 spans 17 residues. Unmatched junction bases numbered 13, after V lost 6 bases and J lost 3 bases. Germline V gene data show CDR1 as MDHEN and CDR2 as SYDVKM. The CDR3: CASSRGRVAGGTDTQYF. In nucleotides, the CDR3 is TGTGCCAGCAGCCGCGGCCGGGTGGCGGGGGGGACAGATACGCAGTATTTT.

V is TRBV6-6 and J is TRBJ2-6; no definite D call. The CDR3 totals 15 residues. V was shortened by 7 bases and J by 0 bases, with 10 bases between the two germline ends. CDR1 and CDR2 (germline): MNHNY, SVGAGI (reference sequence). Here the CDR3 DNA reads TGTGCCAGCACCCCAGGCGACTCTGGGGCCAACGTCCTGACTTTC. Translating it yields CASTPGDSGANVLTF.

The J gene is TRBJ1-2, the V gene TRBV7-9, with unresolved D. Germline V gene sequence: CDR1 SEHNR, CDR2 FQNEAQ (reference sequence). This CDR3 comprises 14 residues. V lost 4 bases and J 6 bases, leaving 15 bases between the germline ends. The CDR3 coding sequence is TGTGCCAGCAGCTCCGGGTTGGCCCTCGATGGCTACACCTTC. Protein sequence: CASSSGLALDGYTF.

The chain joins TRBV9 to TRBJ2-2; no definite D call. CDR1 is SGDLS and CDR2 is YYNGEE in the germline V gene. Trimming cost V 0 bases and J 5 bases, with 14 bases left between them. The CDR3 runs to 16 residues. CDR3 protein: CASSVGGTLGTGELFF. The CDR3 coding sequence is TGTGCCAGCAGCGTAGGGGGTACCCTTGGAACCGGGGAGCTGTTTTTT.

The J gene is TRBJ2-3, the V gene TRBV4-3; D may be TRBD1 or TRBD2 (5 bases each). The ends were cut back, 4 bases at V and 1 base at J, with 15 bases in the middle. The CDR3 consists of 16 residues. Looked up from germline, CDR1 is LGHNA and CDR2 is YSLEER. CDR3 protein: CASSPQRVGGTDTQYF. CDR3 coding DNA: TGCGCCAGCAGCCCACAACGGGTGGGGGGCACAGATACGCAGTATTTT.

This clone was recorded a few times. The chain has TRBV6-5 and TRBJ1-6; D uncertain. Germline CDR1 is MNHEY and CDR2 is SVGAGI. The CDR3 is 15 residues long. With 7 bases removed from V and 5 bases from J, the gap between germline ends came to 15 bases. The CDR3 DNA reads TGTGCCAGCACGACGGGATTACGGAATAATTCACCCCTCCACTTT. The encoded protein is CASTTGLRNNSPLHF.

The chain combines TRBV6-1 with TRBJ2-3; TRBD2 agrees at 11 bases. This CDR3 comprises 15 residues. Germline trimming cut 10 bases from V and 3 bases from J; bases unmatched to any gene: 9. Germline V lookup: CDR1 MNHNS, CDR2 SASEGT. The CDR3 is CATLKASGRTDTQYF. DNA for the CDR3: TGTGCCACCCTTAAGGCTAGCGGGAGGACAGATACGCAGTATTTT.

This chain uses TRBV7-9 with TRBJ2-3, with TRBD1 matching over 8 bases. V lost 5 bases and J lost 5; bases outside the gene matches: 9. Germline CDR1 and CDR2: SEHNR and FQNEAQ (reference sequence). CDR3 size: 15 residues. For the CDR3, the DNA is TGTGCCAGCAGCCCCACCGGGACAGGCAAAGATACGCAGTATTTT. Protein: CASSPTGTGKDTQYF.

This chain uses TRBV2 with TRBJ2-6; TRBD1 matches at 10 bases. The CDR3 consists of 16 residues. CDR1 SNHLY and CDR2 FYNNEI come from the germline V gene. Unmatched junction bases numbered 6, after V lost 8 bases and J lost 2 bases. The CDR3 sequence is CASYGTGVAGANVLTF. In DNA form, the CDR3 reads TGTGCCAGCTACGGGACAGGGGTAGCTGGGGCCAACGTCCTGACTTTC.

J is TRBJ2-5 and V is TRBV7-3; 14 bases map to TRBD2. The CDR3 is 18 residues long. CDR1 SGHTA and CDR2 FQGTGA come from the germline V gene. Trimming took 5 bases from V and 2 from J; bases not matched to a gene: 10. CDR3 protein: CASSLGLAGEKPQETQYF. CDR3 sequence (DNA): TGTGCCAGCAGCCTGGGACTAGCGGGGGAGAAACCTCAAGAGACCCAGTACTTC.

The chain carries TRBV10-2 and TRBJ2-7; D not resolved. The CDR3 sequence is 13 residues long. Trimming left V 6 bases short and J 2 bases short, with 11 bases between. The germline gives CDR1 WSHSY, CDR2 SAAADI. DNA of the CDR3: TGCGCCAGCAGGGTAGGTCCGGCCTACGAGCAGTACTTC. Its translation is CASRVGPAYEQYF.

V and J are TRBV28 and TRBJ1-6, with 9 bases aligning to TRBD1. Germline-derived CDR1 and CDR2 are MDHEN and SYDVKM. The CDR3 consists of 14 residues. V shed 6 bases, J shed 8 bases, and the junction held 5 bases outside the gene matches. This CDR3 reads CASRDRGGYSPLHF. DNA of the CDR3: TGTGCCAGCAGGGACAGGGGCGGATATTCACCCCTCCACTTT.

This clone was seen at least ten times. The sample holds other DNA sequences that translate to the same CDR3. The chain employs TRBV2 and TRBJ2-7, with D hard to call. The CDR3 runs 13 residues. V lost 4 bases, J lost 1 base, and 8 bases lay in between. Germline V gives CDR1 SNHLY, CDR2 FYNNEI. CDR3 residues: CASSVSPSYEQYF. CDR3 in DNA: TGTGCCAGCAGTGTTAGCCCTTCCTACGAGCAGTACTTC.

The V and J genes are TRBV27 and TRBJ2-7; maybe TRBD1 (6 bases). The CDR3 runs to 14 residues. Germline CDR1 MNHEY, CDR2 SMNVEV (reference sequence). Trimming cost V 4 bases and J 2 bases, with 12 bases left between them. In DNA form, the CDR3 reads TGTGCCAGCAGTTCATTCAGGGGCGCCTACGAGCAGTACTTC. Its translation: CASSSFRGAYEQYF.

The rearrangement uses TRBV29-1 and TRBJ2-1; TRBD2 matches 10 bases. J gave up 9 bases and V 7 bases, and 15 bases lay outside the gene matches. Germline lookup yields CDR1 SQVTM and CDR2 ANQGSEA. The CDR3 contains 15 residues. The CDR3 bases are TGCAGCGGCGCCGTATATGAACTAGCGGGAAGTGAGCAGTTCTTC. It is translated as CSGAVYELAGSEQFF.

As concerns this clone: Compared with germline, one end of the junction differs, possibly owing to a read error. The V gene is TRBV30, the J gene TRBJ1-2; D gene unclear. Germline V CDR1 and CDR2: GTSNPN, SVGIG (reference sequence). The CDR3 consists of 10 residues. CDR3 sequence (DNA): TGTGCCTGGAGTGTACGACGGGTCCACTTC. It codes for CAWSVRRVHF.

The chain has TRBV7-9 and TRBJ2-5, with TRBD2 identical over 15 bases. CDR3 length equals 16 residues. V was pared by 3 bases and J by 4 bases, with 3 bases of the junction left unmatched. The germline CDR1 and CDR2 sequences are SEHNR and FQNEAQ (reference sequence). The CDR3 sequence is CASSFRGLAGGETQYF. The CDR3 DNA sequence: TGTGCCAGCAGCTTCAGGGGACTAGCGGGAGGAGAGACCCAGTACTTC.

V usage is TRBV7-2 and J usage is TRBJ1-6; no clear D gene. CDR3 length: 12 residues. Trimming left V 2 bases short and J 9 bases short, with 5 bases between. Germline V gene data show CDR1 as SGHTA and CDR2 as FQGNSA. CDR3 in DNA: TGTGCCAGCAGCTTAACAACTTCACCCCTCCACTTT. This translates into CASSLTTSPLHF.